These 2 T cell receptor beta chains share one sample of origin, sequenced in a study of regulatory T cells in long-lasting Graves disease. According to the study, TCR beta libraries were built with iRepertoire HTBI primers and CDR3-region Arm-PCR. TCRdb re-called the multiplex PCR reads with MiXCR, one entry per CDR3 protein. The table has some 250,000 distinct CDR3 sequences, under 20% seen once. Time point specified: newly diagnosed GD, antithyroid drugs for less than 3 months. The TCR library was prepared using RNA isolated from PBMCs. The same sample was also used in a study of T cells in Graves' hyperthyroidism and ophthalmopathy.

The specimen comprised peripheral blood mononuclear cells (PBMCs), sampled at new diagnosis, from a patient treated with antithyroid drugs. Receptor source: a woman aged 25 to 39 with Graves disease.

This clonotype came up many times. V and J are TRBV5-6 and TRBJ1-2; D may be TRBD1 (6 bases). V lost 3 bases to trimming and J lost 4 bases, with 16 bases between them. The CDR3 length is 15 residues. Germline CDR1 reads SGHDT; CDR2 reads YYEEEE. CDR3 sequence: CASSSTGHYFYGYTF. CDR3 sequence (DNA): TGTGCCAGCAGCTCGACAGGCCACTATTTCTATGGCTACACCTTC.

This clonotype was seen many times. The V and J genes are TRBV9 and TRBJ1-6; D possibly corresponds to TRBD1 (6 bases). The CDR3 covers 15 residues. CDR1 SGDLS and CDR2 YYNGEE come from the germline V gene. Trimming pared 3 bases from V and 9 bases from J, leaving 16 bases between. As DNA, the CDR3 is TGTGCCAGCAGCGCGGGGGAATTAGGGGGTTCACCCCTCCACTTT. This encodes CASSAGELGGSPLHF.